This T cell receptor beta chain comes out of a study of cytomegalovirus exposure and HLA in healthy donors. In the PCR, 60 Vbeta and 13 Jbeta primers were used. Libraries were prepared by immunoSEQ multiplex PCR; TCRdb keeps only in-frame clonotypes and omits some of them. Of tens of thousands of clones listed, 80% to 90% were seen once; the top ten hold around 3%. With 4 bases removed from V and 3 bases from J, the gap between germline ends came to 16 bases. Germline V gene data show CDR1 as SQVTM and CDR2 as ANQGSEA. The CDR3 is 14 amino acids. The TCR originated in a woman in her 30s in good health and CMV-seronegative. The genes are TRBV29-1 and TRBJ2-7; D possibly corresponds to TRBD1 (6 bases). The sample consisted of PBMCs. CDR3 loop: CSVVRGQGLYEQYF. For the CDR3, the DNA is TGCAGCGTTGTTCGGGGACAAGGGCTCTACGAGCAGTACTTC.